This T cell receptor (beta chain) was sequenced in a study of shared T cell receptors in the human thymus. Germline CDR1 MNHEY, CDR2 SMNVEV (reference sequence). The V and J ends lost 5 bases and 2 bases, in that order; junction bases with no gene match: 12. The CDR3 sequence is 16 residues long. Only in-frame clones appear in the TCRdb table, and some are missing; sequencing was by immunoSEQ multiplex PCR. The table records about 400,000 clones, roughly 94% of them present only once. The rearrangement uses TRBV27 and TRBJ2-7, with 7 bases that match TRBD1. This sequence originates from a human donor. Sample: thymocytes. CDR3 amino acids: CASSPSRGQTTYEQYF. The CDR3 nucleotides read TGTGCCAGCAGTCCCTCAAGGGGACAGACAACCTACGAGCAGTACTTC.